The 25 T cell receptor beta chains below were found in one sample sequenced in a study of T cell changes during pregnancy in multiple sclerosis. The table came from immunoSEQ multiplex PCR; TCRdb's copy has only in-frame clones and leaves some out. Here the sample spans some 40,000 clones, roughly nine tenths being singletons. Specimen: CD4+ T cells from peripheral blood mononuclear cells, collected in the first trimester of pregnancy. These receptors were collected from a female donor with multiple sclerosis, enrolled in a pregnancy study.

This clone was recorded once. This chain uses TRBV30 with TRBJ1-1; 7 bases align to TRBD1. Germline V gene lookup returns CDR1 GTSNPN and CDR2 SVGIG (reference sequence). This CDR3 is 14 amino acids long. With V trimmed by 2 bases and J by 6 bases, 9 bases remained unmatched. DNA of the CDR3: TGTGCCTGGAGTCAAACAGGGGCTTGGGCTGAAGCTTTCTTT. This gives the protein CAWSQTGAWAEAFF.

This chain joins TRBV6-1 and TRBJ2-1; TRBD1 aligns across 8 bases. The CDR3 has 16 residues. CDR1 MNHNS and CDR2 SASEGT come from the germline V gene. The junction had 12 bases not matched to a gene; V was cut back by 4 bases and J by 7 bases. CDR3 amino acids: CASSGWTGYLGNEQFF. The CDR3 DNA is TGTGCCAGCAGTGGGTGGACAGGGTATCTTGGTAATGAGCAGTTCTTC.

The chain uses TRBV7-3 and TRBJ2-5; maybe TRBD2 (7 bases). The V gene lost 1 base and the J gene lost 4 bases, with 19 bases spanning the gap. The CDR3 is 17 amino acids. Germline V CDR1 and CDR2: SGHTA, FQGTGA. CDR3 bases: TGTGCCAGCAGCTTAATGGGGGCGACTAGCCCAGGAGAGACCCAGTACTTC. Protein sequence: CASSLMGATSPGETQYF.

This chain uses TRBV2 with TRBJ2-3; a weak D match, TRBD1 (5 bases). Germline V gives CDR1 SNHLY, CDR2 FYNNEI. V lost 4 bases and J lost 2, with 10 bases in between. CDR3 length: 14 amino acids. CDR3 DNA sequence: TGTGCCAGCAGTGCTCAAGGGGTCACAGATACGCAGTATTTT. Protein sequence: CASSAQGVTDTQYF.

The chain joins TRBV30 to TRBJ1-2; 8 bases fit TRBD1. The V gene's germline CDR1 is GTSNPN and CDR2 SVGIG (reference sequence). The V gene end was trimmed by 5 bases and the J gene end by 1 base; junction bases not matched to a gene: 3. The CDR3 consists of 13 residues. The CDR3 is CAWDRGLNYGYTF. The CDR3, as DNA: TGTGCCTGGGACAGGGGACTTAACTATGGCTACACCTTC.

V gene TRBV6-1 combines with J gene TRBJ1-2; TRBD1 matches at 9 bases. The V and J ends lost 1 base and 2 bases, in that order; junction bases with no gene match: 5. Per the germline V gene, CDR1 is MNHNS and CDR2 is SASEGT. The CDR3 contains 16 residues. CDR3 loop: CASSEDRGLLNYGYTF. The DNA of the CDR3 is TGTGCCAGCAGTGAAGACAGGGGGCTATTAAACTATGGCTACACCTTC.

The rearrangement uses TRBV18 and TRBJ2-3, with a weak D call TRBD2 (5 bases). Germline V gene sequence: CDR1 KGHSH, CDR2 LQKENI. Trimming stripped 3 bases from V and 8 bases from J, with 12 bases between. This CDR3 is built from 13 residues. For the CDR3, the DNA is TGTGCCAGCTCACCGGAAGCCCGGGGTACGCAGTATTTT. Protein sequence: CASSPEARGTQYF.

The V call is TRBV2, the J call TRBJ2-1, with 10 bases aligning to TRBD2. The CDR3 runs 15 residues. Trimming took 2 bases from V and 7 from J; bases not matched to a gene: 5. Germline lookup yields CDR1 SNHLY and CDR2 FYNNEI. CDR3 protein: CASSETLAGRNEQFF. The CDR3 DNA follows: TGTGCCAGCAGTGAAACACTAGCGGGGCGAAATGAGCAGTTCTTC.

The chain employs TRBV7-9 and TRBJ1-4, with 10 bases identical to TRBD1. This CDR3 contains 16 residues. Trimming at V came to 5 bases and at J to 5 bases, leaving 8 bases not matched to a gene. CDR1 SEHNR and CDR2 FQNEAQ come from the germline V gene (reference sequence). The CDR3 sequence: CASSLPRQGANEKLFF. CDR3 bases: TGTGCCAGCAGCCTACCCAGACAGGGGGCAAATGAAAAACTGTTTTTT.

The gene calls are TRBV13 and TRBJ2-3, with 7 bases identical to TRBD1. Losses at the gene ends were 5 bases for V and 10 bases for J; bases not matched to a gene: 15. Germline V gene lookup returns CDR1 PRHDT and CDR2 FYEKMQ (reference sequence). The CDR3 has 15 amino acids. The CDR3 DNA sequence: TGTGCCAGCAGCCTACGGGGCCCTGGCACAGGGGCGCAGTATTTT. Protein product: CASSLRGPGTGAQYF.

V gene TRBV6-1 combines with J gene TRBJ1-2, with 7 bases identical to TRBD1. Germline trimming cut 6 bases from V and 8 bases from J; bases unmatched to any gene: 15. Germline lookup yields CDR1 MNHNS and CDR2 SASEGT. CDR3 size: 15 residues. CDR3 region: CASRATVQGWGGYTF. The DNA for the CDR3 is TGTGCCAGCAGAGCAACAGTACAGGGGTGGGGAGGCTACACCTTC.

Written as DNA, the CDR3 is TGTGCCAGCAGCCTCAAAACGGGTAATTCACCCCTCCACTTT. Translated, it gives CASSLKTGNSPLHF. This sequence joins TRBV7-9 and TRBJ1-6; no clear D gene. This CDR3 has 14 residues. The V gene's germline CDR1 is SEHNR and CDR2 FQNEAQ (reference sequence). Deletions cut 5 bases from V and 6 bases from J, with 11 bases between. The full variable domain, rest sourced from reference TRBV7-9 and TRBJ1-6, is DTGVSQNPRHKITKRGQNVTFRCDPISEHNRLYWYRQTLGQGPEFLTYFQNEAQLEKSRLLSDRFSAERPKGSFSTLEIQRTEQGDSAMYLCASSLKTGNSPLHFGNGTRLTVT.

The V and J genes are TRBV9 and TRBJ2-7; 8 bases map to TRBD1. V was clipped by 3 bases and J by 7 bases; unmatched bases: 6. Germline loops: CDR1 SGDLS, CDR2 YYNGEE. CDR3 length: 13 amino acids. The CDR3 nucleotides read TGTGCCAGCAGCGCGGACAGGGTCGGAGAGCAGTACTTC. Residues: CASSADRVGEQYF.

The chain employs TRBV14 and TRBJ2-7; D not resolved. Trimming pared 4 bases from V and 0 bases from J, leaving 19 bases between. The germline gives CDR1 SGHDN, CDR2 FVKESK. This CDR3 spans 17 amino acids. The CDR3 reads CASSRLILSRSSYEQYF. The CDR3 DNA sequence: TGTGCCAGCAGCCGGTTAATACTTAGCAGAAGCTCCTACGAGCAGTACTTC.

J is TRBJ2-2 and V is TRBV5-1; 9 bases map to TRBD1. This CDR3 is built from 16 residues. The V and J ends lost 0 bases and 7 bases, in that order; junction bases with no gene match: 7. CDR1 and CDR2 (germline): SGHRS, YFSETQ. The CDR3 sequence: CASSLGRDRAYGELFF. DNA for the CDR3: TGCGCCAGCAGCTTGGGCCGGGACAGGGCCTACGGGGAGCTGTTTTTT.

The sample holds a few counts of this clone. The chain carries TRBV10-1 and TRBJ1-5; D ambiguous. CDR1 and CDR2 from the germline V gene are WNHNN and SYGVQD (reference sequence). V shed 4 bases and J shed 1 base, with 5 bases lying between them. This CDR3 has 13 amino acids. The CDR3 region is CASSAQSNQPQHF. CDR3 sequence (DNA): TGCGCCAGCAGTGCGCAGAGCAATCAGCCCCAGCATTTT.

The chain links TRBV18 to TRBJ1-2, with TRBD1 as a possible D gene (5 bases). The CDR3 runs to 13 residues. Germline V CDR1 and CDR2: KGHSH, LQKENI. V was trimmed by 3 bases and J by 8 bases, leaving 13 bases between them. The CDR3 loop reads CASSPGREGGYTF. The CDR3 DNA follows: TGTGCCAGCTCACCCGGCAGGGAGGGCGGCTACACCTTC.

The J gene is TRBJ1-2, the V gene TRBV7-8, with D perhaps matching TRBD1 (6 bases). The CDR3 spans 15 residues. Germline CDR1 is SGHVS and CDR2 is FQNEAQ. Trimming removed 2 bases from V and 1 base from J, with 11 bases in between. The CDR3 DNA is TGTGCCAGCAGCTTAATCCCGGACAGTAACTATGGCTACACCTTC. It yields the protein CASSLIPDSNYGYTF.

The chain links TRBV27 to TRBJ1-2; 7 bases align to TRBD1. The CDR3 contains 15 residues. V was clipped by 1 base and J by 1 base; unmatched bases: 3. The germline CDR1 and CDR2 sequences are MNHEY and SMNVEV (reference sequence). CDR3 sequence: CASSLLTGVNYGYTF. The CDR3 DNA sequence: TGTGCCAGCAGTTTATTAACAGGGGTTAACTATGGCTACACCTTC.

The chain uses TRBV7-9 and TRBJ2-3; a weak D match, TRBD1 (6 bases). CDR3 length: 14 amino acids. Germline assignment: CDR1 SEHNR and CDR2 FQNEAQ (reference sequence). The V end lost 3 bases, the J end lost 0 bases, and 7 bases lay between the germline ends. The DNA of the CDR3 is TGTGCCAGCAGCTTGGACAGCAGCACAGATACGCAGTATTTT. Protein product: CASSLDSSTDTQYF. Complete variable domain (other parts from reference TRBV7-9 and TRBJ2-3): DTGVSQNPRHKITKRGQNVTFRCDPISEHNRLYWYRQTLGQGPEFLTYFQNEAQLEKSRLLSDRFSAERPKGSFSTLEIQRTEQGDSAMYLCASSLDSSTDTQYFGPGTRLTVL.

V and J are TRBV4-2 and TRBJ2-2; tentatively, D is TRBD2 (6 bases). Trimming left V 0 bases short and J 0 bases short, with 8 bases between. Germline values: CDR1 LGHNA, CDR2 YNFKEQ. This CDR3 has 16 amino acids. CDR3 bases: TGTGCCAGCAGCCAAGAGGGACTCCCGAACACCGGGGAGCTGTTTTTT. It translates to CASSQEGLPNTGELFF.

V gene TRBV18 combines with J gene TRBJ1-6, with D hard to call. V was pared by 4 bases and J by 0 bases, with 22 bases between. The CDR3 runs 20 residues. Germline CDR1 KGHSH, CDR2 LQKENI. CDR3 residues: CASSRLGGFELSSYNSPLHF. The CDR3 region has the DNA TGTGCCAGCTCACGTCTGGGAGGGTTTGAACTAAGCTCCTATAATTCACCCCTCCACTTT.

This chain links TRBV5-1 with TRBJ2-2, with 8 bases fitting TRBD2. Trimming removed 1 base from V and 6 bases from J; junction bases left unmatched: 5. Germline V gives CDR1 SGHRS, CDR2 YFSETQ. The CDR3 runs to 15 residues. DNA of the CDR3: TGCGCCAGCAGCTTGTCCAGCGGGAGTGCCGGGGAGCTGTTTTTT. Its protein is CASSLSSGSAGELFF.

The J gene is TRBJ1-1, the V gene TRBV18; 9 bases agree with TRBD1. The CDR3 length is 17 residues. Germline CDR1 is KGHSH and CDR2 is LQKENI. Trimming cost V 4 bases and J 4 bases; bases outside gene matches: 13. Here the CDR3 DNA reads TGTGCCAGCTCACAACAGGGGGCCTCACCGGGGATCACTGAAGCTTTCTTT. Protein product: CASSQQGASPGITEAFF.

The chain recombines TRBV18 with TRBJ2-5; the D gene is possibly TRBD2 (6 bases). The CDR3 loop spans 15 amino acids. The V and J ends lost 6 bases and 0 bases respectively, with 14 bases between them. The germline V gene encodes CDR1 KGHSH and CDR2 LQKENI. The CDR3 DNA reads as TGTGCCAGCTCGCCTCGTTCTAGCGACCAAGAGACCCAGTACTTC. Translation gives CASSPRSSDQETQYF.